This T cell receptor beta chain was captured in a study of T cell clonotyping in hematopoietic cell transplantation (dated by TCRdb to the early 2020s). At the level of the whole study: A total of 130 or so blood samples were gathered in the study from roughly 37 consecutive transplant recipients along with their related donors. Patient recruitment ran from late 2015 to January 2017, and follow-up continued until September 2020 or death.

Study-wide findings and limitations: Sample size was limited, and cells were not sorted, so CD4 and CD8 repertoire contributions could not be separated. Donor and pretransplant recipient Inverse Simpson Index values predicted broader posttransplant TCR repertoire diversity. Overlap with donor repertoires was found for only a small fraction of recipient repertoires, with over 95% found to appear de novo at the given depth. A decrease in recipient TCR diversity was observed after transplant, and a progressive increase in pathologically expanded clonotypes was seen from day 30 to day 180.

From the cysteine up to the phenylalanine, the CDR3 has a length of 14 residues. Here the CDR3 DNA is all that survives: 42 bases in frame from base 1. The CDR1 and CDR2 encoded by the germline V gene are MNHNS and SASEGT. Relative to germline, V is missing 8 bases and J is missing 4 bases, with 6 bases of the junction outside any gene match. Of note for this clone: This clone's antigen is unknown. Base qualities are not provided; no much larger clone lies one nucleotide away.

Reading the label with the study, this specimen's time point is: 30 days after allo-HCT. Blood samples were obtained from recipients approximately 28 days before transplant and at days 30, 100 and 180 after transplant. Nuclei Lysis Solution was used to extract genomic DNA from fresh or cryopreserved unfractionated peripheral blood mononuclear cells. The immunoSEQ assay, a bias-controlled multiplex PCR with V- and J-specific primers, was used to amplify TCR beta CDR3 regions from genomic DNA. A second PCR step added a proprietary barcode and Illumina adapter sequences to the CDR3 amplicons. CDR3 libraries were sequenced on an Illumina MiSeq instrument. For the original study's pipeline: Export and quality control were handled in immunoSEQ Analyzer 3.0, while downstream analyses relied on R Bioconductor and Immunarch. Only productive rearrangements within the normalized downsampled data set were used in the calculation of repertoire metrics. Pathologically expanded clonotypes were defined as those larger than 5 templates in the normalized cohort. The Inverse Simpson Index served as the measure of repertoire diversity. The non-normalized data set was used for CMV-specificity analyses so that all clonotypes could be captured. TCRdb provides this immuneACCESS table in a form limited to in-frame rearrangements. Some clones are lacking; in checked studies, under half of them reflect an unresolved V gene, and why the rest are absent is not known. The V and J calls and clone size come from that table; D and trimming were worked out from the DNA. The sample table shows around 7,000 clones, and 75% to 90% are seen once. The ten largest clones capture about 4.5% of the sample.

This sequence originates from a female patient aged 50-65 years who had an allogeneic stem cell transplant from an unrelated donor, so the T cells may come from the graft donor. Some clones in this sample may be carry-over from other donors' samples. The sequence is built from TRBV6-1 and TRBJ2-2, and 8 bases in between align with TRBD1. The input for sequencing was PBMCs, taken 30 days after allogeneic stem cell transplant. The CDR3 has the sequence CASFLDRGTGELFF. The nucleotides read TGTGCCAGCTTTTTAGACAGGGGCACCGGGGAGCTGTTTTTT.